This T cell receptor beta chain was sequenced in a study of T cell changes during pregnancy in multiple sclerosis. Clones were sequenced by immunoSEQ multiplex PCR, and TCRdb holds only the in-frame ones, with some missing. Of 54,000 or so clones listed, about 94% were seen once; the top ten hold approximately 0.36%. Germline CDR1 KGHSH, CDR2 LQKENI. The CDR3 is 14 amino acids. The ends were cut back, 2 bases at V and 3 bases at J, with 10 bases in the middle. The V gene is TRBV18, the J gene TRBJ1-2; no reliable D call. The source was CD4+ T cells from peripheral blood mononuclear cells, collected before pregnancy. This clonotype was sampled from a female donor with multiple sclerosis, enrolled in a pregnancy study. CDR3 in amino acids: CASSPRSGDYGYTF. The CDR3, as DNA: TGTGCCAGCTCACCAAGGTCCGGGGACTATGGCTACACCTTC.